This is a list of T cell receptor beta chains from one sample in a study of T cell repertoires in cytomegalovirus infection. TCRdb fed the reads into MiXCR, producing one record per CDR3 protein. The table records 110,000 to 150,000 distinct CDR3 sequences, over 30% of them present only once. Which antigens these TCRs recognize remains unknown. Here the sequenced sample was CD8+ T cells from cultured PBMCs, taken from culture after CMV antigen stimulation. These receptor sequences come from a human donor in good health (CMV status not recorded). Some clones in this sample may be carry-over from other donors' samples. Both conserved end residues are part of each CDR3.

TRBV28,TRBJ1-5,17,CASSFVGGSGSNQPQHF
TRBV7-2,TRBJ1-5,15,CASSHGGNSNQPQHF
TRBV7-8,TRBJ2-3,13,CASSLVGADTQYF
TRBV7-2,TRBJ2-1,13,CASTWGGLDEQFF
TRBV4-2,TRBJ2-1,16,CASSQGQERLYNEQFF
TRBV7-6,TRBJ2-5,15,CASSLEARVVEAQYF
TRBV27,TRBJ1-1,16,CASSLQVQTENTEAFF
TRBV6-1,TRBJ2-3,15,CASSDWGGESDTQYF
TRBV7-6,TRBJ1-4,16,CASSYSDSFVAEKLFF
TRBV11-2,TRBJ1-5,20,CASSLDKAPATRGGNQPQHF
TRBV7-2,TRBJ2-7,16,CASSFHSGQGIYEQYF
TRBV27,TRBJ1-1,15,CASSLVPGSWAEAFF
TRBV28,TRBJ2-1,16,CASSPLAGRSYNEQFF
TRBV19,TRBJ2-5,15,CASSPRQEKVETQYF
TRBV19,TRBJ1-1,15,CASSFGTAMNTEAFF
TRBV12-3/TRBV12-4,TRBJ1-1,13,CASSLGVQTEAFF
TRBV6-1,TRBJ2-1,15,CASRPRGGSYNEQFF
TRBV19,TRBJ1-2,16,CASSIGTRGTYYGYTF
TRBV6-1,TRBJ2-7,15,CASSEGQGYLDEQYF
TRBV6-1,TRBJ2-1,10,CASGDNEQFF
TRBV11-2,TRBJ2-1,13,CASSNARVNEQFF
TRBV29-1,TRBJ1-2,14,CSVDLTGPYYGYTF
TRBV28,TRBJ2-7,14,CAGSWTSGPVEQYF
TRBV2,TRBJ1-2,16,CAIQDRKPSGDYGYTF
TRBV6-2/TRBV6-3,TRBJ1-1,12,CATGLANTEAFF
TRBV27,TRBJ2-1,13,CASSSGGSNEQFF
TRBV5-4,TRBJ2-2,16,CASSPAVGALTGELFF
TRBV6-2/TRBV6-3,TRBJ1-1,14,CASSLIQGNTEAFF
TRBV28,TRBJ2-1,14,CASSPAGAVGEQFF